The source of this T cell receptor (beta chain) is a study of response to subunit inactivated influenza vaccine. In germline, CDR1 is MGHDK, CDR2 SYGVNS. The CDR3 is 15 residues long. V was clipped by 1 base and J by 0 bases, with 8 bases between them. MiXCR, applied by TCRdb to the RT-PCR reads, yields one record per CDR3 protein. This repertoire shows about 570,000 distinct CDR3 sequences, about 11% found once; its top ten account for 11%. The same data also contributed to another study, on T cells expressing NK-cell markers. In that study: cDNA encoding TCR beta was synthesized via 5'RACE template switching incorporating UMIs. The study drew TCR beta repertoires from sorted CD3+CD56+NKG2C+, CD3+CD56+NKG2C- and CD3+CD56-NKG2C+ T cells. An anti-gamma-delta TCR antibody restricted sorting to alpha-beta TCR T cells in several experiments. In 6 or 7 donors, dominant NKG2C+ clonotypes were about 1.0-7.0% of CD8+ T cells. The study found these clonotypes also leading the CD3+CD56-NKG2C+ fraction in a few donors.

This material consisted of PBMCs from blood, taken on the day of vaccination. The rearrangement joins TRBV25-1 to TRBJ2-3; D tentatively reads TRBD1 or TRBD2 (5 bases each). This clonotype originated in a man aged 45 to 65 who received an inactivated influenza vaccine. The CDR3 sequence: CASSEWWGSTDTQYF. The CDR3 DNA sequence: TGTGCCAGCAGTGAATGGTGGGGGAGCACAGATACGCAGTATTTT.